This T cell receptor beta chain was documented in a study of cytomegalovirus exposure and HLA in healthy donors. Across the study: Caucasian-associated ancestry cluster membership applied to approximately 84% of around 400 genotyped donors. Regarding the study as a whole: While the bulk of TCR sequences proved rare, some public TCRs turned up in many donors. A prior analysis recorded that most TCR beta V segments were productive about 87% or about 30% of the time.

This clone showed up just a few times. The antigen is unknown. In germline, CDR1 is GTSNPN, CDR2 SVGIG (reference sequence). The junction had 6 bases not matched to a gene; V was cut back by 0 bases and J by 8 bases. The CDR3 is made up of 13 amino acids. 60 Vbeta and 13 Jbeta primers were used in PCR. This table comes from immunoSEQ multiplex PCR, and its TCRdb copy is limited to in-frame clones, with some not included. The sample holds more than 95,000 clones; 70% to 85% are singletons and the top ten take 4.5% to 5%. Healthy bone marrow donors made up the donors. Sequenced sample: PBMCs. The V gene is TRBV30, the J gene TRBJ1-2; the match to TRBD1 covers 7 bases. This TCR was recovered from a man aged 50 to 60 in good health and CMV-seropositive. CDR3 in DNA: TGTGCCTGGAGTGTACTACAGGGGTTGGGCTACACCTTC. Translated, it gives CAWSVLQGLGYTF.